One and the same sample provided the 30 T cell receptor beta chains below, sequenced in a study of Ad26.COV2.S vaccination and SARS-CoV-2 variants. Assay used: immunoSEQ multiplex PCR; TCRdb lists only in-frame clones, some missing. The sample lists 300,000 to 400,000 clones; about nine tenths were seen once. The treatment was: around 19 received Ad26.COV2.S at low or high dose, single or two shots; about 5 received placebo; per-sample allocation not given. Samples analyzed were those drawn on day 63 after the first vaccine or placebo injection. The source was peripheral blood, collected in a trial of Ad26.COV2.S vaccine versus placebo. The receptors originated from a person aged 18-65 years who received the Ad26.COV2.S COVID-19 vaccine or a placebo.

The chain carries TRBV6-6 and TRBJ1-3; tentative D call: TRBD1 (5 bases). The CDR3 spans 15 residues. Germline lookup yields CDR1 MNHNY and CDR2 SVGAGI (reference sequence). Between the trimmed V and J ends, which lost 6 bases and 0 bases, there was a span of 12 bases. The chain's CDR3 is CASSRQPSSGNTIYF. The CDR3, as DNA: TGTGCCAGCAGCCGACAGCCGAGCTCTGGAAACACCATATATTTT.

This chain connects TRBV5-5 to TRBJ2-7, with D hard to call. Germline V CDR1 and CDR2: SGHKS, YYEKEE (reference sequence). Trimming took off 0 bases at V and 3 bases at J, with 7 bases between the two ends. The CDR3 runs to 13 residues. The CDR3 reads CASSLAADYEQYF. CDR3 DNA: TGTGCCAGCAGCTTGGCGGCAGACTACGAGCAGTACTTC. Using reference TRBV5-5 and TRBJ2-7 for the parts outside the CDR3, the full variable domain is DAGVTQSPTHLIKTRGQQVTLRCSPISGHKSVSWYQQVLGQGPQFIFQYYEKEERGRGNFPDRFSARQFPNYSSELNVNALLLGDSALYLCASSLAADYEQYFGPGTRLTVT.

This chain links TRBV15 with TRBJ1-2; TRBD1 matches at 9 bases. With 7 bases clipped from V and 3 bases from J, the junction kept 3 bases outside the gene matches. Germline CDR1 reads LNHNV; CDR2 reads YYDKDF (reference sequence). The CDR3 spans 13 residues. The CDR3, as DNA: TGTGCCACCACGGACAGGGGTTACTATGGCTACACCTTC. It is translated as CATTDRGYYGYTF.

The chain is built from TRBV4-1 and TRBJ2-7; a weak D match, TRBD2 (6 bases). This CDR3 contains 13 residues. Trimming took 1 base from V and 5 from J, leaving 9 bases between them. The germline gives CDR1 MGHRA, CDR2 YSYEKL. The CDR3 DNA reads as TGCGCCAGCAGCCAAGCGTGGGAGGACGAGCAGTACTTC. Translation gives CASSQAWEDEQYF.

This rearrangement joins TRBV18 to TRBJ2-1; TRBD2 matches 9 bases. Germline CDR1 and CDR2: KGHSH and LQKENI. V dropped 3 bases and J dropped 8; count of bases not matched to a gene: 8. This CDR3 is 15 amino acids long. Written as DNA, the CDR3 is TGTGCCAGCTCACCTTTGCGGGGGGGCAGCTATGAGCAGTTCTTC. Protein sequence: CASSPLRGGSYEQFF.

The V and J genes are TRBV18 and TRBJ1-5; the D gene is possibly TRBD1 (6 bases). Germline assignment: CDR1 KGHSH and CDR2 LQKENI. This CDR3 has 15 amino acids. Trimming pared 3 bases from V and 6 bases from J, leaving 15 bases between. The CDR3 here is CASSPQGSEFQPQHF. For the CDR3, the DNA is TGTGCCAGCTCACCTCAGGGGTCCGAATTTCAGCCCCAGCATTTT.

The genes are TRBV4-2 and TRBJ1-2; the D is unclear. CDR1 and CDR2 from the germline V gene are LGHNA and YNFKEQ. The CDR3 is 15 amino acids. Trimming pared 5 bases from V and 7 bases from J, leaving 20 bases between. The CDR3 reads CASSDPTAGFSGYTF. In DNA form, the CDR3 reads TGTGCCAGCAGCGACCCCACAGCTGGGTTTTCTGGCTACACCTTC.

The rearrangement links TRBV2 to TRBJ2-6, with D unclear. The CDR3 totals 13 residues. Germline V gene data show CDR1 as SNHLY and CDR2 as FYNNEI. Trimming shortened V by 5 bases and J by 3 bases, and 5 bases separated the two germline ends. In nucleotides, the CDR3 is TGTGCCAGCAGTTCTTATGGGGCCAACGTCCTGACTTTC. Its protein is CASSSYGANVLTF.

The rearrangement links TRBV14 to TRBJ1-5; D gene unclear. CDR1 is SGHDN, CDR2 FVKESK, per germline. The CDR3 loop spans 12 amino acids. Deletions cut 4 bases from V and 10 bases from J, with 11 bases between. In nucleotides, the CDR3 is TGTGCCAGCAGCCCTTCTTCTGGCCCCCAGCATTTT. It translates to CASSPSSGPQHF.

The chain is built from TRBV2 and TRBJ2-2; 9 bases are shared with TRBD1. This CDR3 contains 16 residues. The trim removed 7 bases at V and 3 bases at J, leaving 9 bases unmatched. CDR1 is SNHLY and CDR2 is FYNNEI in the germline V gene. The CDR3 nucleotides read TGTGCCAGCAAGCCACAGGGGGCTGGAGACACCGGGGAGCTGTTTTTT. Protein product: CASKPQGAGDTGELFF.

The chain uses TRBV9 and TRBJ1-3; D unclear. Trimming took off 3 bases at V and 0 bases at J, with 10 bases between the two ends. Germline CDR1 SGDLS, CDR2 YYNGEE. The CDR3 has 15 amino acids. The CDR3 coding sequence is TGTGCCAGCAGCGCCGACGGTGACTCTGGAAACACCATATATTTT. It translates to CASSADGDSGNTIYF. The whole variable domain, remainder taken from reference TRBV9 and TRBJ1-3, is DSGVTQTPKHLITATGQRVTLRCSPRSGDLSVYWYQQSLDQGLQFLIQYYNGEERAKGNILERFSAQQFPDLHSELNLSSLELGDSALYFCASSADGDSGNTIYFGEGSWLTVV.

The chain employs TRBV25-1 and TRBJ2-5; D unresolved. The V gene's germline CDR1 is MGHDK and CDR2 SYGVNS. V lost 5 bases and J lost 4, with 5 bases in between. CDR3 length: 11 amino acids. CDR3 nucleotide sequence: TGTGCCAGCAGTCTTGGAGAGACCCAGTACTTC. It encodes CASSLGETQYF. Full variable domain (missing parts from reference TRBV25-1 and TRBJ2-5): EADIYQTPRYLVIGTGKKITLECSQTMGHDKMYWYQQDPGMELHLIHYSYGVNSTEKGDLSSESTVSRIRTEHFPLTLESARPSHTSQYLCASSLGETQYFGPGTRLLVL.

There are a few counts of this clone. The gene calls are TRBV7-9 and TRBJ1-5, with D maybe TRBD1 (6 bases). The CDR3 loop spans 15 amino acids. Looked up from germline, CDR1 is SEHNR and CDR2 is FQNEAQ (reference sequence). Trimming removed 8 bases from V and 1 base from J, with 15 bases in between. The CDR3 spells CASRGGAGSNQPQHF. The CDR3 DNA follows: TGTGCCAGCCGCGGGGGGGCTGGGAGCAATCAGCCCCAGCATTTT. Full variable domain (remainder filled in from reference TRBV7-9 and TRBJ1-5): DTGVSQNPRHKITKRGQNVTFRCDPISEHNRLYWYRQTLGQGPEFLTYFQNEAQLEKSRLLSDRFSAERPKGSFSTLEIQRTEQGDSAMYLCASRGGAGSNQPQHFGDGTRLSIL.

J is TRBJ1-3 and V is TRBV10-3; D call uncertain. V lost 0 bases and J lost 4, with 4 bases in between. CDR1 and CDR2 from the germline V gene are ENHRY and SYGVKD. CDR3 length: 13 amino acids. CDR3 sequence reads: CAISESGGNTIYF. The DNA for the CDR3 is TGTGCCATCAGTGAGTCGGGGGGAAACACCATATATTTT.

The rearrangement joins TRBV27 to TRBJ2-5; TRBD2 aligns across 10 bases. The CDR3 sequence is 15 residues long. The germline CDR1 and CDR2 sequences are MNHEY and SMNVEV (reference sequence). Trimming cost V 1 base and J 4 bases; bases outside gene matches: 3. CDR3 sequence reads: CASSLYSGGTETQYF. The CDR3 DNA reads TGTGCCAGCAGTTTATATAGCGGGGGGACAGAGACCCAGTACTTC.

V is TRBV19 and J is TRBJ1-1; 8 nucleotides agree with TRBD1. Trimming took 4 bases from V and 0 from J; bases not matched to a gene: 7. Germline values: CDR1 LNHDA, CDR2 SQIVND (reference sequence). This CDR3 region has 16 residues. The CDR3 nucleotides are TGTGCCAGTAGTACAGGACAGGGAAGCATGAACACTGAAGCTTTCTTT. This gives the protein CASSTGQGSMNTEAFF.

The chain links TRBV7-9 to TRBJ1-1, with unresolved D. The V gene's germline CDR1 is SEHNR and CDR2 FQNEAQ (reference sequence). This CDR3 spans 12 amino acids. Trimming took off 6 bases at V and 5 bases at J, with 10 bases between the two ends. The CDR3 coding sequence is TGTGCCAGCAGAGGAGTTAGAACTGAAGCTTTCTTT. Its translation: CASRGVRTEAFF.

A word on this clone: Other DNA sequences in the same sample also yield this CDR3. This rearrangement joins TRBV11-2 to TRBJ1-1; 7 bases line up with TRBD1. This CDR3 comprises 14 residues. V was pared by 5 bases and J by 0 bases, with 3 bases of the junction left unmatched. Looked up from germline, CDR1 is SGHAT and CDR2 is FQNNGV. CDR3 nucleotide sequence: TGTGCCAGCAGCCTCGGGACAGTGAACACTGAAGCTTTCTTT. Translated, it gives CASSLGTVNTEAFF.

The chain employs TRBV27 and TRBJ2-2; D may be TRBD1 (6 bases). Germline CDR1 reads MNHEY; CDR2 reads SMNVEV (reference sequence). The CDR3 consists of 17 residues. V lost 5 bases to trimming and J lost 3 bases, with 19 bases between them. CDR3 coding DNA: TGTGCCAGCAGTCCGTGGTCCGGGACAACCTACACCGGGGAGCTGTTTTTT. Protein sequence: CASSPWSGTTYTGELFF.

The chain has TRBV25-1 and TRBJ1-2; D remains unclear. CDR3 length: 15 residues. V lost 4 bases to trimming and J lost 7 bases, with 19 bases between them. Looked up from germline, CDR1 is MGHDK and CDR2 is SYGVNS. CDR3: CASSVDISLLSGYTF. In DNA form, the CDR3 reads TGTGCCAGCAGTGTAGACATCTCCCTATTGTCTGGCTACACCTTC.

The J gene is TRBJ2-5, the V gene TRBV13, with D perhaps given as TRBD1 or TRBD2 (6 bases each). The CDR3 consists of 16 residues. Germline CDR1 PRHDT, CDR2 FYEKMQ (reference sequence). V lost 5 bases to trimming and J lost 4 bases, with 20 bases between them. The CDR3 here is CASSPRGDFPAETQYF. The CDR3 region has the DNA TGTGCCAGCAGCCCGAGGGGGGACTTCCCAGCAGAGACCCAGTACTTC.

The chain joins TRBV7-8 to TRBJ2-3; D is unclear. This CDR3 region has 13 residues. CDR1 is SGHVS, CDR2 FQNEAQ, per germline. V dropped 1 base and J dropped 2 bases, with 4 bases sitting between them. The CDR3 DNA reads TGTGCCAGCAGCTTAGGAATCACAGATACGCAGTATTTT. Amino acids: CASSLGITDTQYF.

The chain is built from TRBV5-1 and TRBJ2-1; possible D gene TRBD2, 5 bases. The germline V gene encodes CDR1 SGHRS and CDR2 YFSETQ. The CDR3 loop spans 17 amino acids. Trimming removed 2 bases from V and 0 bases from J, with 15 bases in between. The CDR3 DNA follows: TGCGCCAGCAGCTTAAATCCAACGGGGAGCTCCTACAATGAGCAGTTCTTC. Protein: CASSLNPTGSSYNEQFF. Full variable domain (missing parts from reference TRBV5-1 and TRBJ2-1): KAGVTQTPRYLIKTRGQQVTLSCSPISGHRSVSWYQQTPGQGLQFLFEYFSETQRNKGNFPGRFSGRQFSNSRSEMNVSTLELGDSALYLCASSLNPTGSSYNEQFFGPGTRLTVL.

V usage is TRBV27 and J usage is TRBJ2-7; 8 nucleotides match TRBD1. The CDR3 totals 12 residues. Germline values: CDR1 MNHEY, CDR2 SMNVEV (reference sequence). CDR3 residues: CARQDRDYEQYF. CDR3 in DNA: TGTGCTCGACAGGACAGGGACTACGAGCAGTACTTC.

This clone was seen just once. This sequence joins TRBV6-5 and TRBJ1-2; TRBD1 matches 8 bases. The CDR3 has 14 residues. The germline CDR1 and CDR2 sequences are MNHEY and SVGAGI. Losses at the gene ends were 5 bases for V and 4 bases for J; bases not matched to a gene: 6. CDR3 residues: CASSRQGRFYGYTF. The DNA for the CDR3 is TGTGCCAGCAGTCGACAGGGGAGATTCTATGGCTACACCTTC.

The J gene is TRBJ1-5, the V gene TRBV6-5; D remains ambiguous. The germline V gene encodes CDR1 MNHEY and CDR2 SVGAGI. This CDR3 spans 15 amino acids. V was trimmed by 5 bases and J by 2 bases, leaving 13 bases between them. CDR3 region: CASSLDILGNQPQHF. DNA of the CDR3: TGTGCCAGCAGTCTCGACATCCTTGGCAATCAGCCCCAGCATTTT.

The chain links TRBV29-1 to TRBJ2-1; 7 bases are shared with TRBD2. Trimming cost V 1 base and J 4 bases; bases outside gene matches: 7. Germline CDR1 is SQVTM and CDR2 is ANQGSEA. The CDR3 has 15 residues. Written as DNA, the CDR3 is TGCAGCGTTGAAGCTGCTAGCGGCCTATACAATGAGCAGTTCTTC. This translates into CSVEAASGLYNEQFF.

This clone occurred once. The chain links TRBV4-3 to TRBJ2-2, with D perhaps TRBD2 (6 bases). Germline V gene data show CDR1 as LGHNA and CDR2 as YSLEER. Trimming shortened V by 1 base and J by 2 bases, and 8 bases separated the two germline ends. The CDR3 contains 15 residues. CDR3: CASSQAGTNTGELFF. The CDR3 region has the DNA TGCGCCAGCAGCCAAGCGGGGACTAACACCGGGGAGCTGTTTTTT.

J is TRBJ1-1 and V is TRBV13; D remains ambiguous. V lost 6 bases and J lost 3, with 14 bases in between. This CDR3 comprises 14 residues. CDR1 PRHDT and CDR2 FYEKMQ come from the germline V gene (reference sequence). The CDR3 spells CASRPTNKDTEAFF. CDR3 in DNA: TGTGCCAGCAGGCCCACAAATAAGGACACTGAAGCTTTCTTT.

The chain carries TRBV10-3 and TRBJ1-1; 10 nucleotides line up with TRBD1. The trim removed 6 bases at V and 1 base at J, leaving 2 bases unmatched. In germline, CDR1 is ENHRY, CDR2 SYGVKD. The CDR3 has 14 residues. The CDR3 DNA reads TGTGCCATCAGAGGGACAGGGGAGAACACTGAAGCTTTCTTT. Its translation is CAIRGTGENTEAFF.